The sequence of this T cell receptor (beta chain) was determined in a study of blood T cell repertoires in COVID-19. V lost 0 bases, J lost 3 bases, and 8 bases lay in between. The CDR3 runs to 14 residues. In germline, CDR1 is SGHNT, CDR2 YENEEA. In the original workflow: From reference gene primer amplification, estimates of nucleated cell counts were derived. Clones were read by immunoSEQ multiplex PCR, and TCRdb kept only the in-frame ones, dropping some. Clone size and V and J calls were adopted from that table, with D and trimming inferred from the DNA. The profile shows over 30,000 clones, 81% of them singletons.

This sequence joins TRBV11-3 and TRBJ1-1, with D unclear. The clonotype was recovered from a man older than 75 with active or convalescent COVID-19. Material for sequencing was peripheral blood. CDR3 bases: TGTGCCAGCAGCTTAGATTTATTTTACACTGAAGCTTTCTTT. Translating gives CASSLDLFYTEAFF.